These 32 T cell receptor beta chains were all obtained from the same sample, sequenced in a study of identifying expanded T cells in peripheral blood (dated by TCRdb to the late 2010s). Library method: the immunoSEQ multiplex PCR assay. Here the immuneACCESS table is served through TCRdb, limited to in-frame sequences with V and J called. Missing clones are a known gap in these copies; in checked studies unresolved V genes cover under half, and the rest lacks a known reason. Recorded for this sample are under 120,000 clones; about 89% of them occurred a single time. Clones ranked in the top ten supply roughly 15% of the sample. What was sequenced was blood. These receptors all come from a person aged 18 to 75 in good health.

V is TRBV18 and J is TRBJ1-1; tentative D call: TRBD1 (6 bases). Germline-derived CDR1 and CDR2 are KGHSH and LQKENI. The ends were cut back, 5 bases at V and 4 bases at J, with 14 bases in the middle. This CDR3 spans 14 amino acids. In DNA, the CDR3 is TGTGCCAGCTCATCCCGACAGGAAGTCACTGAAGCTTTCTTT. Translation gives CASSSRQEVTEAFF.

V and J are TRBV7-6 and TRBJ1-1; D is perhaps TRBD1 (6 bases). The CDR3 length is 16 residues. Germline CDR1 reads SGHVS; CDR2 reads FNYEAQ. V lost 5 bases to trimming and J lost 1 base, with 17 bases between them. The CDR3 nucleotides are TGTGCCAGCAGCGTTACACAGGGATTAGAGAACACTGAAGCTTTCTTT. This gives the protein CASSVTQGLENTEAFF.

This clone showed up just once. This chain joins TRBV27 and TRBJ1-1; 7 nucleotides line up with TRBD1. CDR1 MNHEY and CDR2 SMNVEV come from the germline V gene (reference sequence). V lost 5 bases and J lost 0; bases outside the gene matches: 15. This CDR3 comprises 18 residues. The CDR3 reads CASSPLPTGAYMNTEAFF. In nucleotides, the CDR3 is TGTGCCAGCAGTCCCCTCCCAACAGGGGCCTATATGAACACTGAAGCTTTCTTT.

This chain links TRBV6-5 with TRBJ1-2; unclear D gene. The V gene's germline CDR1 is MNHEY and CDR2 SVGAGI. V dropped 7 bases and J dropped 4 bases, with 13 bases sitting between them. The CDR3 runs to 13 residues. CDR3 sequence reads: CASISSRLYGYTF. The CDR3 DNA follows: TGTGCCAGCATATCCTCAAGGCTCTATGGCTACACCTTC.

As DNA, the CDR3 is TGCGCCAGCAGCTTGGACGGACAGAAGGAACAGCCCCAGCATTTT. This sequence encodes CASSLDGQKEQPQHF. The rearrangement joins TRBV5-1 to TRBJ1-5, with D possibly TRBD1 on 6 matching bases. V lost 0 bases, J lost 7 bases, and 14 bases lay in between. Looked up from germline, CDR1 is SGHRS and CDR2 is YFSETQ. This CDR3 has 15 residues. Based on the CDR3 plus reference TRBV5-1 and TRBJ1-5, the full variable domain is KAGVTQTPRYLIKTRGQQVTLSCSPISGHRSVSWYQQTPGQGLQFLFEYFSETQRNKGNFPGRFSGRQFSNSRSEMNVSTLELGDSALYLCASSLDGQKEQPQHFGDGTRLSIL.

The V call is TRBV6-4, the J call TRBJ2-5, with 8 bases matching TRBD2. From germline, CDR1 is MRHNA and CDR2 SNTAGT. The J segment lost 2 bases and the V segment lost 6 bases, leaving 8 bases of the junction unmatched. This CDR3 is built from 15 residues. The CDR3 is CASSQSGGSQETQYF. The CDR3 region has the DNA TGTGCCAGCAGCCAAAGCGGGGGCAGTCAAGAGACCCAGTACTTC.

This clone was observed a handful of times. This rearrangement joins TRBV6-5 to TRBJ1-2; TRBD1 is a possible D gene (6 bases). This CDR3 has 14 amino acids. Between the trimmed V and J ends, which lost 8 bases and 6 bases, there was a span of 19 bases. Germline V gene data show CDR1 as MNHEY and CDR2 as SVGAGI. The CDR3 sequence: CASCRWRGADGYTF. CDR3 bases: TGTGCCAGCTGCCGATGGAGGGGGGCGGATGGCTACACCTTC.

Note on this clone: The sample has other DNA sequences that encode this CDR3 too. The chain carries TRBV7-2 and TRBJ2-7; TRBD1 matches 10 bases. Trimming at V came to 2 bases and at J to 4 bases, leaving 2 bases not matched to a gene. This CDR3 is 14 amino acids long. CDR1 is SGHTA, CDR2 FQGNSA, per germline. CDR3 bases: TGTGCCAGCAGCTTACGGGACAGGGGATACGAGCAGTACTTC. This gives the protein CASSLRDRGYEQYF.

The rearrangement uses TRBV29-1 and TRBJ1-3; no reliable D call. Trimming removed 6 bases at V and 0 bases at J, with 6 bases between. The germline gives CDR1 SQVTM, CDR2 ANQGSEA. This CDR3 contains 12 residues. The CDR3 is CSVESSGNTIYF. The CDR3 DNA sequence: TGCAGCGTAGAGAGCTCTGGAAACACCATATATTTT.

The genes are TRBV5-1 and TRBJ2-1; 7 bases match TRBD2. Trimming cost V 0 bases and J 6 bases; bases outside gene matches: 3. This CDR3 region has 14 residues. The germline CDR1 and CDR2 sequences are SGHRS and YFSETQ. The CDR3 sequence is CASSLGTSINEQFF. As DNA, the CDR3 is TGCGCCAGCAGCTTGGGGACTAGTATCAATGAGCAGTTCTTC.

The J gene is TRBJ2-7, the V gene TRBV7-9; the D gene is possibly TRBD2 (6 bases). The V gene lost 5 bases and the J gene lost 4 bases, with 15 bases spanning the gap. The CDR3 is 14 amino acids. CDR1 and CDR2 from the germline V gene are SEHNR and FQNEAQ (reference sequence). Here the CDR3 DNA reads TGTGCCAGCAGCCCCTCGGCGGGGAGGTACGAGCAGTACTTC. It is translated as CASSPSAGRYEQYF.

The J gene is TRBJ2-5, the V gene TRBV5-1; TRBD2 matches at 14 bases. The germline gives CDR1 SGHRS, CDR2 YFSETQ. The junction had 7 bases not matched to a gene; V was cut back by 4 bases and J by 2 bases. The CDR3 length is 17 residues. CDR3 DNA: TGCGCCAGCAGCACAGGACTAGCGGGGGGTAGTCAAGAGACCCAGTACTTC. This gives the protein CASSTGLAGGSQETQYF.

This chain joins TRBV29-1 and TRBJ2-5, with 11 positions matching TRBD2. CDR3 length: 15 amino acids. V trimming: 3 bases; J trimming: 4 bases; junction bases outside the gene matches: 7. Germline values: CDR1 SQVTM, CDR2 ANQGSEA. The DNA for the CDR3 is TGCAGCGTTGAGACACTAGCGGGGGTCGGAGAGACCCAGTACTTC. Translation: CSVETLAGVGETQYF.

This rearrangement joins TRBV5-1 to TRBJ2-2; D unclear. This CDR3 region has 16 residues. Trimming shortened V by 2 bases and J by 0 bases, and 11 bases separated the two germline ends. Germline V gives CDR1 SGHRS, CDR2 YFSETQ. CDR3 DNA: TGCGCCAGCAGCTTATCCGGGCCCTCGAACACCGGGGAGCTGTTTTTT. Its translation: CASSLSGPSNTGELFF.

V usage is TRBV27 and J usage is TRBJ2-4; 7 nucleotides align to TRBD1. Germline V gene data show CDR1 as MNHEY and CDR2 as SMNVEV (reference sequence). The length of the CDR3 is 18 residues. Germline trimming cut 5 bases from V and 0 bases from J; bases unmatched to any gene: 13. The DNA for the CDR3 is TGTGCCAGCAGTCCCCTATCGGGACAGCTTCTAGCCAAAAACATTCAGTACTTC. It is translated as CASSPLSGQLLAKNIQYF.

This clone was detected only a few times. The chain is built from TRBV18 and TRBJ2-7; 7 bases agree with TRBD1. The CDR3 is 14 residues long. The V gene end was trimmed by 3 bases and the J gene end by 3 bases; junction bases not matched to a gene: 5. CDR1 KGHSH and CDR2 LQKENI come from the germline V gene. CDR3 sequence (DNA): TGTGCCAGCTCACCGGGGGACAGCTACTACGAGCAGTACTTC. It yields the protein CASSPGDSYYEQYF.

The chain carries TRBV6-5 and TRBJ1-4, with a weak D call TRBD1 (5 bases). The CDR3 length is 15 residues. V was trimmed by 6 bases and J by 4 bases, leaving 15 bases between them. Per germline, CDR1 MNHEY and CDR2 SVGAGI. CDR3 residues: CASSSPGLGNEKLFF. Here the CDR3 DNA reads TGTGCCAGCAGCTCCCCGGGGCTTGGTAATGAAAAACTGTTTTTT.

The rearrangement uses TRBV5-1 and TRBJ2-1; D not certain. This CDR3 has 11 residues. CDR1 is SGHRS, CDR2 YFSETQ, per germline. Trimming took 2 bases from V and 15 from J, leaving 12 bases between them. The CDR3 spells CASSLAGLLFF. The CDR3 DNA reads as TGCGCCAGCAGCTTAGCCGGGTTGTTGTTCTTC.

The chain is built from TRBV5-4 and TRBJ1-5, with D uncertain. Germline V gene lookup returns CDR1 SGHNT and CDR2 YYREEE (reference sequence). The CDR3 has 13 residues. V was cut by 0 bases and J by 5 bases, with 6 bases left in between. The DNA of the CDR3 is TGTGCCAGCAGCTTGGACACGGATCAGCCCCAGCATTTT. Residues: CASSLDTDQPQHF.

V and J are TRBV7-2 and TRBJ2-5; D is unclear. This CDR3 has 16 amino acids. The ends were cut back, 3 bases at V and 3 bases at J, with 17 bases in the middle. Germline-derived CDR1 and CDR2 are SGHTA and FQGNSA. CDR3 sequence: CASSLFGFGRKETQYF. CDR3 DNA: TGTGCCAGCAGCTTGTTTGGGTTTGGCCGAAAAGAGACCCAGTACTTC.

The sample holds a few counts of this clone. The CDR3 nucleotides read TGTGCCAGCAGCGGGACAGATAATTCACCCCTCCACTTT. This encodes CASSGTDNSPLHF. This chain uses TRBV6-1 with TRBJ1-6; 7 nucleotides align to TRBD1. The CDR3 is 13 amino acids. J lost 5 bases, V lost 6 bases, and 1 base had no gene match. Germline V gene data show CDR1 as MNHNS and CDR2 as SASEGT.

This clone was seen more than once but under ten times. The DNA of the CDR3 is TGCGCCAGCAGCCCCTGGCTAGCGGGGGCCCAAAGCTCCTACAATGAGCAGTTCTTC. Its translation: CASSPWLAGAQSSYNEQFF. V and J are TRBV5-1 and TRBJ2-1; 10 nucleotides align to TRBD2. The CDR3 spans 19 residues. Trimming cost V 4 bases and J 0 bases; bases outside gene matches: 13. Per the germline V gene, CDR1 is SGHRS and CDR2 is YFSETQ.

This clone has only a few counts. This chain connects TRBV4-1 to TRBJ1-2, with TRBD1 matching over 9 bases. The germline CDR1 and CDR2 sequences are MGHRA and YSYEKL. J lost 7 bases, V lost 0 bases, and 12 bases had no gene match. There are 17 residues in the CDR3. This chain's CDR3 is CASSQDAPGTGFRGYTF. The CDR3 region has the DNA TGCGCCAGCAGCCAAGATGCCCCCGGGACAGGGTTCCGTGGCTACACCTTC.

V usage is TRBV2 and J usage is TRBJ2-7; weak D call: TRBD2 (7 bases). V dropped 8 bases and J dropped 2 bases, with 10 bases sitting between them. The CDR3 length is 12 residues. From germline, CDR1 is SNHLY and CDR2 FYNNEI. The CDR3 sequence is CASLGGAYEQYF. The DNA for the CDR3 is TGTGCCAGCTTAGGGGGGGCCTACGAGCAGTACTTC.

The chain recombines TRBV7-7 with TRBJ1-1; D gene uncertain. Germline V CDR1 and CDR2: SSHAT, FNYEAQ (reference sequence). The CDR3 covers 15 residues. V dropped 5 bases and J dropped 4 bases, with 17 bases sitting between them. The CDR3 DNA sequence: TGTGCCAGCAGCCAAAAAGGGATCCGGGGCACTGAAGCTTTCTTT. Its protein product is CASSQKGIRGTEAFF.

The rearrangement joins TRBV5-1 to TRBJ1-5; 11 bases map to TRBD1. The CDR3 has 18 residues. The J segment lost 5 bases and the V segment lost 0 bases, leaving 10 bases of the junction unmatched. CDR1 and CDR2 (germline): SGHRS, YFSETQ. The CDR3 reads CASSLEPGGTGGYQPQHF. The CDR3, as DNA: TGCGCCAGCAGCTTGGAACCGGGCGGGACAGGGGGTTATCAGCCCCAGCATTTT.

The V call is TRBV28, the J call TRBJ2-5; D not certain. In germline, CDR1 is MDHEN, CDR2 SYDVKM. Trimming took off 4 bases at V and 3 bases at J, with 15 bases between the two ends. The CDR3 spans 15 residues. This chain's CDR3 is CASSSHPGREETQYF. The CDR3 DNA sequence: TGTGCCAGCAGTTCCCACCCCGGACGGGAAGAGACCCAGTACTTC.

The CDR3: CASRSQGALNEQYF. DNA of the CDR3: TGCGCCAGCAGGTCACAGGGGGCACTCAACGAGCAGTACTTC. This chain links TRBV5-1 with TRBJ2-7; TRBD1 matches 9 bases. This CDR3 has 14 amino acids. Germline values: CDR1 SGHRS, CDR2 YFSETQ. V shed 5 bases and J 5 bases; nucleotides not matched to a gene: 8. Complete variable domain (other parts from reference TRBV5-1 and TRBJ2-7): KAGVTQTPRYLIKTRGQQVTLSCSPISGHRSVSWYQQTPGQGLQFLFEYFSETQRNKGNFPGRFSGRQFSNSRSEMNVSTLELGDSALYLCASRSQGALNEQYFGPGTRLTVT.

The genes are TRBV6-5 and TRBJ1-3; D call uncertain. The CDR3 consists of 12 residues. From germline, CDR1 is MNHEY and CDR2 SVGAGI. The V and J ends lost 5 bases and 3 bases respectively, with 5 bases between them. CDR3: CASSRDGNTIYF. The CDR3 DNA sequence: TGTGCCAGCAGTAGGGATGGAAACACCATATATTTT.

V is TRBV7-2 and J is TRBJ2-7; D ambiguous. V shed 5 bases and J shed 0 bases, with 14 bases lying between them. Per the germline V gene, CDR1 is SGHTA and CDR2 is FQGNSA. This CDR3 is 15 amino acids long. The DNA for the CDR3 is TGTGCCAGCAGCCCAGGACCGATGAGCTCCTACGAGCAGTACTTC. This translates into CASSPGPMSSYEQYF. Supplemented by reference TRBV7-2 and TRBJ2-7, the full variable domain reads GAGVSQSPSNKVTEKGKDVELRCDPISGHTALYWYRQSLGQGLEFLIYFQGNSAPDKSGLPSDRFSAERTGGSVSTLTIQRTQQEDSAVYLCASSPGPMSSYEQYFGPGTRLTVT.

This chain links TRBV7-2 with TRBJ2-7, with 8 nucleotides matching TRBD1. Unmatched junction bases numbered 9, after V lost 1 base and J lost 7 bases. The CDR3 is 15 residues long. CDR1 and CDR2 (germline): SGHTA, FQGNSA. Here the CDR3 reads CASSLVQGARGEQYF. CDR3 coding DNA: TGTGCCAGCAGCTTAGTGCAGGGGGCTAGGGGGGAGCAGTACTTC. Full variable domain (remainder filled in from reference TRBV7-2 and TRBJ2-7): GAGVSQSPSNKVTEKGKDVELRCDPISGHTALYWYRQSLGQGLEFLIYFQGNSAPDKSGLPSDRFSAERTGGSVSTLTIQRTQQEDSAVYLCASSLVQGARGEQYFGPGTRLTVT.

In DNA, the CDR3 is TGTGCCAGCACAAGGGAGAGTAACTATGGCTACACCTTC. Residues: CASTRESNYGYTF. The gene calls are TRBV28 and TRBJ1-2; D is ambiguous. There are 13 residues in the CDR3. Germline V gene sequence: CDR1 MDHEN, CDR2 SYDVKM. Trimming shortened V by 7 bases and J by 1 base, and 10 bases separated the two germline ends.